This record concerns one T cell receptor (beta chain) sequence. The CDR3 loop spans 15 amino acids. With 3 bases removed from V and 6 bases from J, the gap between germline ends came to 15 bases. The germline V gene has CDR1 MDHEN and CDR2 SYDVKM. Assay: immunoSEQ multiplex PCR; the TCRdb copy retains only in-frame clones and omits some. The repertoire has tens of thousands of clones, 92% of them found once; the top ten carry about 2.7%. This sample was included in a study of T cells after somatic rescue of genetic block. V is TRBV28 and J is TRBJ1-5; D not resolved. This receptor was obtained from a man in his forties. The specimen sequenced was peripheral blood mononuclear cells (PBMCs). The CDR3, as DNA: TGTGCCAGCAGTTTCGCTGGCCGGGCGGTTCAGCCCCAGCATTTT. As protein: CASSFAGRAVQPQHF.